One and the same sample provided the 7 T cell receptor beta chains below, sequenced in a study of T-cell memory formation after mild COVID-19. TCRdb passed the 5' RACE reads through MiXCR, listing each CDR3 protein once. Here the sample spans roughly 450,000 distinct CDR3 sequences, over 15% being singletons. The specimen sequenced was PBMCs or a T cell subset sorted from them (not recorded which). Source of these receptors: an adult woman who had mild COVID-19 (a few samples of this study predate the infection). Cell type and time point are not known.

In its sample, this clonotype was seen a few times. V usage is TRBV4-2 and J usage is TRBJ1-1; 9 bases align to TRBD1. Germline V lookup: CDR1 LGHNA, CDR2 YNFKEQ. After removal of 3 bases from V and 2 bases from J, the junction contained 10 bases not matched to a gene. The CDR3 runs 17 residues. The CDR3 spells CASSHLPTGGINTEAFF. The CDR3 DNA reads as TGTGCCAGCAGCCATCTGCCGACAGGGGGTATTAACACTGAAGCTTTCTTT.

The V gene is TRBV2, the J gene TRBJ2-5; D not certain. Per germline, CDR1 SNHLY and CDR2 FYNNEI. V was clipped by 3 bases and J by 0 bases, with 8 bases between them. The CDR3 covers 14 residues. This CDR3 reads CASSDRFYQETQYF. The CDR3 coding sequence is TGTGCCAGCAGTGATAGGTTCTACCAAGAGACCCAGTACTTC. Variable domain in full (rest from reference TRBV2 and TRBJ2-5): EPEVTQTPSHQVTQMGQEVILRCVPISNHLYFYWYRQILGQKVEFLVSFYNNEISEKSEIFDDQFSVERPDGSNFTLKIRSTKLEDSAMYFCASSDRFYQETQYFGPGTRLLVL.

The V and J genes are TRBV19 and TRBJ2-7; maybe TRBD2 (6 bases). CDR1 is LNHDA and CDR2 is SQIVND in the germline V gene (reference sequence). V lost 1 base and J 2 bases, leaving 12 bases between the germline ends. The CDR3 contains 15 residues. CDR3 protein: CASSIGGGPPYEQYF. Written as DNA, the CDR3 is TGTGCCAGTAGTATAGGGGGAGGACCCCCCTACGAGCAGTACTTC. The entire variable domain, with the rest obtained from reference TRBV19 and TRBJ2-7, is as follows: DGGITQSPKYLFRKEGQNVTLSCEQNLNHDAMYWYRQDPGQGLRLIYYSQIVNDFQKGDIAEGYSVSREKKESFPLTVTSAQKNPTAFYLCASSIGGGPPYEQYFGPGTRLTVT.

This clonotype was seen only a few times. The chain employs TRBV29-1 and TRBJ2-3; D is uncertain. The CDR3 runs to 13 residues. V dropped 3 bases and J dropped 2 bases, with 9 bases sitting between them. Germline V gene data show CDR1 as SQVTM and CDR2 as ANQGSEA. Here the CDR3 reads CSVEGWNTDTQYF. The DNA of the CDR3 is TGCAGCGTTGAGGGGTGGAACACAGATACGCAGTATTTT.

The CDR3 DNA reads as TGCGCCAGCAGCCAAGAGCCGGCCATCATGAACACTGAAGCTTTCTTT. It encodes CASSQEPAIMNTEAFF. The chain is built from TRBV4-1 and TRBJ1-1; no definite D call. The CDR3 covers 16 residues. Germline assignment: CDR1 MGHRA and CDR2 YSYEKL. Trimming removed 0 bases from V and 0 bases from J, with 11 bases in between.

The V gene is TRBV12-3 or TRBV12-4, the J gene TRBJ1-5; D perhaps matches TRBD1 (6 bases). The CDR3 length is 15 residues. Trimming took 3 bases from V and 9 from J, leaving 18 bases between them. CDR3 amino acids: CASSLGDMGTPPQHF. The CDR3 DNA follows: TGTGCCAGCAGTTTGGGGGACATGGGTACTCCGCCCCAGCATTTT.

This clonotype was seen a handful of times. The V gene is TRBV6-4, the J gene TRBJ2-2, with TRBD1 matching over 9 bases. Germline trimming cut 2 bases from V and 5 bases from J; bases unmatched to any gene: 3. The length of the CDR3 is 15 residues. The V gene's germline CDR1 is MRHNA and CDR2 SNTAGT. Here the CDR3 DNA reads TGTGCCAGCAGTGACCCCGGACAGGGGACCGGGGAGCTGTTTTTT. Translated, it gives CASSDPGQGTGELFF.